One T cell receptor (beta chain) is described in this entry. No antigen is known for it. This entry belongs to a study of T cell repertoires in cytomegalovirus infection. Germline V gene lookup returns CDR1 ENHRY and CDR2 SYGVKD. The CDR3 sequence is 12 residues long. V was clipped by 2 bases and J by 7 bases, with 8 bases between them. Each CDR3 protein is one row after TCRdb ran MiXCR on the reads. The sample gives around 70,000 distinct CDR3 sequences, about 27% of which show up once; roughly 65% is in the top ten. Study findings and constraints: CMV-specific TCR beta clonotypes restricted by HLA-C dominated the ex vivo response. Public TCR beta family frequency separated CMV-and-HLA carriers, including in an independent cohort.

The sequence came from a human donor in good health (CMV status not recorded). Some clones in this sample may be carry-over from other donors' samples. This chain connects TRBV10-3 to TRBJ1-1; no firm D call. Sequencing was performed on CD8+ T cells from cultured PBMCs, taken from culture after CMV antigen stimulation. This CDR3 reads CAISEGGGEAFF. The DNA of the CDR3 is TGTGCCATCAGTGAGGGCGGCGGTGAAGCTTTCTTT.